Listed below are T cell receptor beta chains from one sample, sequenced in a study of OX40 agonist ivuxolimab in advanced cancers. The data were produced by immunoSEQ multiplex PCR, yet TCRdb's version contains in-frame clones alone and is incomplete. The table lists roughly 71,000 clones, roughly nine tenths of them singletons. The sequencing here drew on CD4+ or CD8+ T cells sorted from blood, taken in a trial of the OX40 agonist ivuxolimab. The receptors were gathered from an adult with an advanced solid tumor such as melanoma, head and neck, liver or kidney cancer. The CDR3 runs from the conserved cysteine through the conserved F or W. D genes are given only for firm matches. The size field is filled for only some rows; it gives once, few, many or a size class.

d_gene | abundance | j_gene | v_gene | CDR3nt | CDR3aa
- | - | TRBJ2-1 | TRBV25-1 | TGTGCCAGCAGTGAAGGGTACAGTGAAGGCAATGAGCAGTTCTTC | CASSEGYSEGNEQFF
- | - | TRBJ2-5 | TRBV11-2 | TGTGCCAGCAGCCCCGTCCCGGGTCTCCAAGAGACCCAGTACTTC | CASSPVPGLQETQYF
- | - | TRBJ2-1 | TRBV4-3 | TGCGCCAGCAGCCAAGTGCAGGGATACGGGCGGAATGAGCAGTTCTTC | CASSQVQGYGRNEQFF
- | - | TRBJ2-7 | TRBV7-2 | TGTGCCAGCAGCCCTCTCCTCAGGGGCTCCTACGAGCAGTACTTC | CASSPLLRGSYEQYF
- | - | TRBJ2-7 | TRBV13 | TGTGCCAGCAGCTTACAGGGTTCAGCCTACGAGCAGTACTTC | CASSLQGSAYEQYF
TRBD2 | - | TRBJ2-1 | TRBV27 | TGTGCCAGCACCGGACTAGCGGGAGCGAATGAGCAGTTCTTC | CASTGLAGANEQFF
TRBD2 | - | TRBJ2-1 | TRBV7-3 | TGTGCCAGCAGCTCAGGGACTAGCGGGAGTAGTGAGCAGTTCTTC | CASSSGTSGSSEQFF
TRBD1 | once | TRBJ2-1 | TRBV7-9 | TGTGCCAGCAGCTTTCCCAAAGGTGGAAGCAACACAGGGGATGAGCAGTTCTTC | CASSFPKGGSNTGDEQFF
TRBD2 | - | TRBJ2-7 | TRBV7-9 | TGTGCCAGCAGCTTATTGCGGGAGGGGATCTACGAGCAGTACTTC | CASSLLREGIYEQYF
- | once | TRBJ1-1 | TRBV7-9 | TGTGCCAGCAGCTGGGATGACACTGAAGCTTTCTTT | CASSWDDTEAFF
TRBD1 | - | TRBJ1-4 | TRBV4-3 | TGCGCCAGCAGTCTCGGACAGGGGGTGGCTGAAAAACTGTTTTTT | CASSLGQGVAEKLFF
- | few | TRBJ2-1 | TRBV11-2 | TGTGCCAGCAGCTGGGGGGGGCGGCAGACCAATGAGCAGTTCTTC | CASSWGGRQTNEQFF
- | - | TRBJ2-4 | TRBV2 | TGTGCCAGCAGTGAAGCGGCGGGGATGAACATTCAGTACTTC | CASSEAAGMNIQYF
- | - | TRBJ2-7 | TRBV18 | TGTGCCAGCTCACCACCGAGCGGGCCCTACGAGCAGTACTTC | CASSPPSGPYEQYF
- | - | TRBJ2-7 | TRBV27 | TGTGCCAGCAGTTTACGGGGGGCCCACGAGCAGTACTTC | CASSLRGAHEQYF
- | - | TRBJ2-7 | TRBV6-5 | TGTGCCAGCAGTTACTCGGTCGGAGTTTTATTGGACGAGCAGTACTTC | CASSYSVGVLLDEQYF
- | - | TRBJ1-5 | TRBV4-2 | TGTGCCAGCAGCCAAGACAGGTTGTCACTGCCCCAGCATTTT | CASSQDRLSLPQHF
TRBD1 | - | TRBJ2-3 | TRBV10-1 | TGCGCCAGCAGTGAGGAGGGGACAGCTAGCACAGATACGCAGTATTTT | CASSEEGTASTDTQYF
- | - | TRBJ1-5 | TRBV27 | TGTGCCAGCAGTTGGGGGAATGACCAGCCCCAGCATTTT | CASSWGNDQPQHF
- | - | TRBJ2-7 | TRBV7-9 | TGTGCCAGCAGCTTCGGTGGGAGCTCCTACGAGCAGTACTTC | CASSFGGSSYEQYF
TRBD2 | once | TRBJ2-3 | TRBV27 | TGTGCCAGCAGTTTACGGGGACTACCCGCGCAGTATTTT | CASSLRGLPAQYF
- | - | TRBJ1-1 | TRBV4-1 | TGCGCCAGCAGCCCCCCAGGGAGATTTGAAGCTTTCTTT | CASSPPGRFEAFF
- | - | TRBJ2-1 | TRBV5-6 | TGTGCCAGCAGCCGAACCCCGGACAGCTACTACAATGAGCAGTTCTTC | CASSRTPDSYYNEQFF
TRBD1 | - | TRBJ1-5 | TRBV19 | TGTGCCAGTAGAATGGGACAGGGGGATTATCAGCCCCAGCATTTT | CASRMGQGDYQPQHF
- | - | TRBJ2-1 | TRBV11-1 | TGTGCCAGCAGCCCCCCAGAGGGACCCTCCTACAATGAGCAGTTCTTC | CASSPPEGPSYNEQFF
- | - | TRBJ1-2 | TRBV6-5 | TGTGCCAGCAGTTATTCGATTGCAGGCATGGATGGCTACACCTTC | CASSYSIAGMDGYTF
- | - | TRBJ2-1 | TRBV9 | TGTGCCAGCAGCGGTGGACTGGGCGTGGGCTATGAGCAGTTCTTC | CASSGGLGVGYEQFF
- | - | TRBJ1-1 | TRBV5-3 | TGTGCCAGCAGCTTGAGGGGCACTGAAGCTTTCTTT | CASSLRGTEAFF
- | - | TRBJ2-3 | TRBV6-1 | TGTGCCAGCAGCGACACAGGAAACCTAGATACGCAGTATTTT | CASSDTGNLDTQYF
- | - | TRBJ2-1 | TRBV10-2 | TGCGCCAGCGGGGGACTGACCTCCTACAATGAGCAGTTCTTC | CASGGLTSYNEQFF
TRBD1 | - | TRBJ2-7 | TRBV7-9 | TGTGCCAGCAGCTTCGGGACAGGGCACTACGAGCAGTACTTC | CASSFGTGHYEQYF
- | few | TRBJ1-3 | TRBV28 | TGTGCCACAGAATCGGCTATTATCTCTGGAAACACCATATATTTT | CATESAIISGNTIYF
TRBD2 | once | TRBJ2-3 | TRBV4-1 | TGCGCCAGCAGTGACATAGCGGGAGTTGGCACAGATACGCAGTATTTT | CASSDIAGVGTDTQYF
- | - | TRBJ2-5 | TRBV7-7 | TGTGCTAGCAGCCCCACTATAGGGGTTAAGGGTTGGGAGACCCAGTACTTC | CASSPTIGVKGWETQYF
- | - | TRBJ2-2 | TRBV7-9 | TGTGCCAGCATGACGAGGCACACCGGGGAGCTGTTTTTT | CASMTRHTGELFF
- | - | TRBJ1-5 | TRBV4-1 | TGCGCCAGCAGCCAAGATGCGGGGAATCTGCAGCCCCAGCATTTT | CASSQDAGNLQPQHF
- | - | TRBJ2-1 | TRBV19 | TGTGCCACCTCCACGGGAGTCACCAGGTCCTACAATGAGCAGTTCTTC | CATSTGVTRSYNEQFF
TRBD1 | once | TRBJ2-5 | TRBV6-5 | TGTGCCAGCAGCAGGGGGCGGGAGACCCAGTACTTC | CASSRGRETQYF
TRBD2 | - | TRBJ2-1 | TRBV9 | TGTGCCAGCAGCCCCAGACCTAGCGGGAGGGACTTTGAGCAGTTCTTC | CASSPRPSGRDFEQFF
- | - | TRBJ1-6 | TRBV28 | TGTGCCAGCAGTTTAGGAAACACCCATTCACCCCTCCACTTT | CASSLGNTHSPLHF
- | - | TRBJ1-1 | TRBV19 | TGTGCCAGTAGTATAGACAGGGGCTTGAACACTGAAGCTTTCTTT | CASSIDRGLNTEAFF
- | - | TRBJ2-5 | TRBV7-2 | TGTGCCAGCAGCTTTGACCGGAGGGAGACCCAGTACTTC | CASSFDRRETQYF
TRBD2 | - | TRBJ2-3 | TRBV9 | TGTGCCAGCAGCGGGCGTACTAGCGGGAGCACAGATACGCAGTATTTT | CASSGRTSGSTDTQYF
- | - | TRBJ2-5 | TRBV2 | TGTGCCAGCAGTGAATCCCTTCGAAGTGGGGAGACCCAGTACTTC | CASSESLRSGETQYF
TRBD2 | - | TRBJ2-2 | TRBV6-4 | TGTGCCAGCAGCCCCAGGGCTAGCGGGAAGGAGCTGTTTTTT | CASSPRASGKELFF
- | - | TRBJ1-2 | TRBV18 | TGTGCCAGCTCACACCGGGACGGGCGGGACTATGGCTACACCTTC | CASSHRDGRDYGYTF
- | - | TRBJ2-7 | TRBV7-8 | TGTGCCAGCAGCTTAGTCCAGGGGTTGGTGTACGAGCAGTACTTC | CASSLVQGLVYEQYF
TRBD2 | - | TRBJ2-7 | TRBV27 | TGTGCCAGCAGTCACGGGAGGAGCTACGAGCAGTACTTC | CASSHGRSYEQYF
TRBD1 | - | TRBJ2-3 | TRBV19 | TGTGCCAGTAGCCGGACAGGGCGAGTAGATACGCAGTATTTT | CASSRTGRVDTQYF
- | - | TRBJ1-2 | TRBV11-2 | TGTGCCAGCGGCCCTGGGCAGGGTGGCTATGGCTACACCTTC | CASGPGQGGYGYTF
- | - | TRBJ2-2 | TRBV27 | TGTGCCAGCAGTTTCTCCTCGGGCGAGAACACCGGGGAGCTGTTTTTT | CASSFSSGENTGELFF
- | - | TRBJ1-1 | TRBV19 | TGTGCCAGTACCATAGGGGGAAACACTGAAGCTTTCTTT | CASTIGGNTEAFF
- | - | TRBJ2-5 | TRBV7-9 | TGTGCCAGCAGCTTTCTCAGGCAAGAGACCCAGTACTTC | CASSFLRQETQYF